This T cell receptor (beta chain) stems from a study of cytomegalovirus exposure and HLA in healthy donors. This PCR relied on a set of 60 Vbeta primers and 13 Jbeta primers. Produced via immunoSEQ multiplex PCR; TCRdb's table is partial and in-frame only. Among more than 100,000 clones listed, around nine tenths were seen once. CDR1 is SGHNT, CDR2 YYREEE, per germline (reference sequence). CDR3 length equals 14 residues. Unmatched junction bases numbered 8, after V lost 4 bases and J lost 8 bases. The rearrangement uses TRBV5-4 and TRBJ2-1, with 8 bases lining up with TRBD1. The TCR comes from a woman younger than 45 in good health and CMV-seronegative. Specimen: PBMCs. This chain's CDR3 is CASSQGALFYEQFF. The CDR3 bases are TGTGCCAGCAGCCAGGGGGCCCTCTTTTATGAGCAGTTCTTC.